The 15 T cell receptor beta chains below all came from one sample that was sequenced in a study of cytomegalovirus exposure and HLA in healthy donors. The PCR used 60 Vbeta and 13 Jbeta primers. Profiled with immunoSEQ multiplex PCR; TCRdb holds only in-frame clones, not every one. The sample holds about 150,000 clones, around 74% seen once. Material for sequencing was PBMCs. The receptors were gathered from a man younger than 35 in good health and CMV-seronegative.

V usage is TRBV29-1 and J usage is TRBJ1-2; TRBD1 matches at 9 bases. The CDR3 contains 13 residues. The germline CDR1 and CDR2 sequences are SQVTM and ANQGSEA. The V and J ends lost 5 bases and 5 bases, in that order; junction bases with no gene match: 6. The CDR3 loop is CSVRTGESYGYTF. The CDR3 bases are TGCAGCGTTCGGACAGGGGAGTCTTATGGCTACACCTTC.

The V call is TRBV7-8, the J call TRBJ2-5; D is perhaps TRBD2 (5 bases). The V end lost 5 bases, the J end lost 1 base, and 14 bases lay between the germline ends. The CDR3 has 15 residues. CDR1 SGHVS and CDR2 FQNEAQ come from the germline V gene. CDR3 in amino acids: CASSAVKRIQETQYF. The CDR3 bases are TGTGCCAGCAGCGCCGTCAAGCGGATCCAAGAGACCCAGTACTTC.

This rearrangement joins TRBV4-3 to TRBJ2-3; 12 bases are a match to TRBD2. The germline gives CDR1 LGHNA, CDR2 YSLEER. Trimming at V came to 2 bases and at J to 4 bases, leaving 4 bases not matched to a gene. The CDR3 runs 16 residues. CDR3 protein: CASSQLAGGPSDTQYF. The CDR3 DNA is TGCGCCAGCAGCCAACTAGCGGGAGGGCCCTCAGATACGCAGTATTTT.

The chain recombines TRBV28 with TRBJ1-6; 11 nucleotides agree with TRBD1. Germline V gene lookup returns CDR1 MDHEN and CDR2 SYDVKM. V gave up 6 bases and J gave up 6 bases; unmatched junction bases: 10. The CDR3 sequence is 17 residues long. CDR3 region: CASSSLGDRGFNSPLHF. In DNA, the CDR3 is TGTGCCAGCAGCTCACTCGGGGACAGGGGGTTTAATTCACCCCTCCACTTT.

The count of this clone is one. The V and J genes are TRBV19 and TRBJ1-5, with 8 nucleotides matching TRBD1. Trimming cost V 3 bases and J 7 bases; bases outside gene matches: 11. This CDR3 comprises 16 residues. CDR1 and CDR2 (germline): LNHDA, SQIVND (reference sequence). The CDR3 spells CASSMGRGLILQPQHF. CDR3 coding DNA: TGTGCCAGTAGTATGGGCAGGGGGCTAATATTGCAGCCCCAGCATTTT. Combining the CDR3 with reference TRBV19 and TRBJ1-5 gives the whole variable domain DGGITQSPKYLFRKEGQNVTLSCEQNLNHDAMYWYRQDPGQGLRLIYYSQIVNDFQKGDIAEGYSVSREKKESFPLTVTSAQKNPTAFYLCASSMGRGLILQPQHFGDGTRLSIL.

The rearrangement joins TRBV5-6 to TRBJ2-3; the match to TRBD2 covers 8 bases. Germline V gives CDR1 SGHDT, CDR2 YYEEEE. The CDR3 extends over 16 amino acids. J gave up 5 bases and V 1 base, and 9 bases lay outside the gene matches. CDR3 amino acids: CASSLWLAGPGDTQYF. In DNA, the CDR3 is TGTGCCAGCAGCTTGTGGCTAGCGGGCCCTGGAGATACGCAGTATTTT.

The chain combines TRBV4-2 with TRBJ1-4; perhaps TRBD1 as D (5 bases). CDR1 LGHNA and CDR2 YNFKEQ come from the germline V gene. The V end lost 3 bases, the J end lost 7 bases, and 12 bases lay between the germline ends. CDR3 length equals 14 residues. The CDR3 loop is CASSHRVGLEKLFF. In DNA, the CDR3 is TGTGCCAGCAGCCACAGGGTGGGGCTTGAAAAACTGTTTTTT.

This chain links TRBV4-3 with TRBJ2-3; D might be TRBD2 (6 bases). CDR1 is LGHNA and CDR2 is YSLEER in the germline V gene. V lost 1 base and J lost 2, with 10 bases in between. The CDR3 runs to 15 residues. CDR3: CASSQVEGHTDTQYF. In DNA, the CDR3 is TGCGCCAGCAGCCAAGTGGAGGGGCACACAGATACGCAGTATTTT.

V and J are TRBV5-1 and TRBJ2-7, with TRBD2 matching over 11 bases. In germline, CDR1 is SGHRS, CDR2 YFSETQ. The CDR3 totals 16 residues. The ends lost 4 bases at V and 3 bases at J; junction bases unmatched: 9. CDR3 DNA: TGCGCCAGCAGCCTCTCAACTAGCGGGAGTATCTACGAGCAGTACTTC. It specifies CASSLSTSGSIYEQYF.

The DNA for the CDR3 is TGCGCCAGCAGCCAACAGGACAGGGGGCCCCAGCATTTT. It translates to CASSQQDRGPQHF. The rearrangement links TRBV4-3 to TRBJ1-5; TRBD1 matches 9 bases. The CDR3 loop spans 13 amino acids. The V segment lost 2 bases and the J segment 9 bases; nucleotides outside the gene matches: 2. CDR1 is LGHNA and CDR2 is YSLEER in the germline V gene.

The CDR3 DNA follows: TGTGCCAGTAGTATAGGACTTTACACAGATACGCAGTATTTT. Translation gives CASSIGLYTDTQYF. This chain connects TRBV19 to TRBJ2-3; D ambiguous. Germline CDR1 LNHDA, CDR2 SQIVND (reference sequence). The length of the CDR3 is 14 residues. V was cut by 1 base and J by 2 bases, with 7 bases left in between.

The chain couples TRBV2 to TRBJ2-1; possibly TRBD2 for D (5 bases). The germline gives CDR1 SNHLY, CDR2 FYNNEI. The CDR3 runs 14 residues. Trimming pared 11 bases from V and 2 bases from J, leaving 16 bases between. This chain's CDR3 is CAGGTSLTYNEQFF. The CDR3 nucleotides are TGTGCCGGAGGCACGAGCCTTACCTACAATGAGCAGTTCTTC.

This chain links TRBV6-5 with TRBJ2-1; no clear D. CDR1 is MNHEY and CDR2 is SVGAGI in the germline V gene. The CDR3 consists of 16 residues. V lost 2 bases and J lost 4, with 15 bases in between. CDR3 region: CASSYPTDRPYNEQFF. DNA of the CDR3: TGTGCCAGCAGTTACCCAACAGATCGACCGTACAATGAGCAGTTCTTC.

This clone has only a few counts. The V gene is TRBV7-6, the J gene TRBJ2-1, with TRBD2 matching over 8 bases. CDR3 size: 18 residues. J was trimmed by 7 bases and V by 0 bases; bases with no gene match: 14. From germline, CDR1 is SGHVS and CDR2 FNYEAQ. Here the CDR3 reads CASSLAPNSGRRWNEQFF. CDR3 nucleotides: TGTGCCAGCAGCTTAGCGCCAAACAGCGGGAGACGATGGAATGAGCAGTTCTTC.

The CDR3 sequence: CASSRTDSSYNSPLHF. CDR3 DNA: TGTGCCAGCAGTCGGACAGACAGCTCCTATAATTCACCCCTCCACTTT. The rearrangement links TRBV2 to TRBJ1-6, with TRBD1 as a possible D gene (6 bases). CDR1 is SNHLY and CDR2 is FYNNEI in the germline V gene. Trimming removed 5 bases from V and 0 bases from J, with 11 bases in between. The CDR3 spans 16 residues. The full variable domain, rest sourced from reference TRBV2 and TRBJ1-6, is EPEVTQTPSHQVTQMGQEVILRCVPISNHLYFYWYRQILGQKVEFLVSFYNNEISEKSEIFDDQFSVERPDGSNFTLKIRSTKLEDSAMYFCASSRTDSSYNSPLHFGNGTRLTVT.